The next 13 T cell receptor beta chains were all read from a single sample in a study of siplizumab effects on memory and regulatory T cells. TCRdb's copy holds only in-frame clones and misses some; the assay was immunoSEQ multiplex PCR. This repertoire shows about 120,000 clones, approximately 94% found once; its top ten account for around 1.7%. Sequencing was performed on non-Treg CD4+ T cells sorted from blood. The receptors were gathered from a human donor in good health.

This chain uses TRBV25-1 with TRBJ2-7; a weak D match, TRBD2 (6 bases). This CDR3 comprises 13 residues. The germline CDR1 and CDR2 sequences are MGHDK and SYGVNS. V shed 5 bases and J shed 2 bases, with 10 bases lying between them. The CDR3 reads CASSTGVTYEQYF. In DNA form, the CDR3 reads TGTGCCAGCAGTACGGGGGTGACCTACGAGCAGTACTTC.

V is TRBV20-1 and J is TRBJ2-7, with D possibly matching TRBD2 (6 bases). CDR1 DFQATT and CDR2 SNEGSKA come from the germline V gene (reference sequence). This CDR3 has 11 amino acids. V was shortened by 6 bases and J by 6 bases, with 12 bases between the two germline ends. CDR3 amino acids: CSAEEGAEQYF. Here the CDR3 DNA reads TGCAGTGCGGAGGAGGGCGCCGAGCAGTACTTC.

V usage is TRBV12-5 and J usage is TRBJ2-7, with TRBD2 matching 11 bases. The CDR3 loop spans 18 amino acids. Germline CDR1 reads LGHNT; CDR2 reads FRNRAP. V was clipped by 2 bases and J by 1 base; unmatched bases: 10. DNA for the CDR3: TGTGCTAGTGGTTTGCTAATTGATAGCGGGAGGGTTTCCTACGAGCAGTACTTC. It translates to CASGLLIDSGRVSYEQYF.

The genes are TRBV19 and TRBJ2-2, with D perhaps matching TRBD2 (5 bases). This CDR3 has 15 residues. V gave up 0 bases and J gave up 4 bases, with 9 bases separating them. CDR1 is LNHDA, CDR2 SQIVND, per germline (reference sequence). DNA of the CDR3: TGTGCCAGTAGTATAGAGAGGGCGGCCACCGGGGAGCTGTTTTTT. Its protein product is CASSIERAATGELFF.

J is TRBJ2-6 and V is TRBV19; a weak D match, TRBD1 (6 bases). The germline CDR1 and CDR2 sequences are LNHDA and SQIVND (reference sequence). The CDR3 runs to 14 residues. The ends were cut back, 8 bases at V and 1 base at J, with 9 bases in the middle. The CDR3 bases are TGTGCCAGTTTCAGGGGTTCTGGGGCCAACGTCCTGACTTTC. Protein: CASFRGSGANVLTF.

This sequence joins TRBV2 and TRBJ1-1; D gene unclear. Trimming took off 1 base at V and 2 bases at J, with 14 bases between the two ends. CDR3 length equals 16 residues. Germline V lookup: CDR1 SNHLY, CDR2 FYNNEI. The CDR3: CASSEEDYESNTEAFF. CDR3 bases: TGTGCCAGCAGTGAAGAGGACTATGAATCCAACACTGAAGCTTTCTTT.

This chain uses TRBV6-5 with TRBJ2-1; D is unclear. V was trimmed by 6 bases and J by 5 bases, leaving 5 bases between them. CDR1 MNHEY and CDR2 SVGAGI come from the germline V gene. This CDR3 region has 11 residues. The CDR3 nucleotides are TGTGCCAGCAGAGTAGACAATGAGCAGTTCTTC. It yields the protein CASRVDNEQFF.

CDR3 DNA sequence: TGTGCCAGCAGCCTCGGGGGGGTGTTCAGTACGCAGTATTTT. It translates to CASSLGGVFSTQYF. The V and J genes are TRBV14 and TRBJ2-3, with TRBD2 matching 8 bases. After removal of 4 bases from V and 8 bases from J, the junction contained 8 bases not matched to a gene. CDR1 SGHDN and CDR2 FVKESK come from the germline V gene. The CDR3 extends over 14 amino acids. The full variable domain, rest sourced from reference TRBV14 and TRBJ2-3, is EAGVTQFPSHSVIEKGQTVTLRCDPISGHDNLYWYRRVMGKEIKFLLHFVKESKQDESGMPNNRFLAERTGGTYSTLKVQPAELEDSGVYFCASSLGGVFSTQYFGPGTRLTVL.

This clone has a single count. The chain joins TRBV5-1 to TRBJ1-1; D is undetermined. Between the trimmed V and J ends, which lost 2 bases and 1 base, there was a span of 6 bases. The germline CDR1 and CDR2 sequences are SGHRS and YFSETQ. CDR3 length: 13 residues. CDR3 protein: CASSFQANTEAFF. The CDR3, as DNA: TGCGCCAGCAGCTTTCAAGCGAACACTGAAGCTTTCTTT.

V is TRBV2 and J is TRBJ2-7; TRBD2 might be the D (5 bases). Germline V gene sequence: CDR1 SNHLY, CDR2 FYNNEI. The length of the CDR3 is 17 residues. Trimming removed 8 bases from V and 3 bases from J, with 26 bases in between. The CDR3 protein is CASVEGKNNPRYYEQYF. The DNA for the CDR3 is TGTGCCAGCGTTGAGGGCAAAAACAACCCTCGATACTACGAGCAGTACTTC.

J is TRBJ1-2 and V is TRBV9; D might be TRBD1 (5 bases). The CDR3 covers 13 residues. Germline-derived CDR1 and CDR2 are SGDLS and YYNGEE. V lost 0 bases and J 8 bases, leaving 11 bases between the germline ends. CDR3 region: CASSVDQGAGYTF. Written as DNA, the CDR3 is TGTGCCAGCAGCGTAGACCAGGGTGCCGGCTACACCTTC. Looking up the rest from reference TRBV9 and TRBJ1-2 gives the full variable domain: DSGVTQTPKHLITATGQRVTLRCSPRSGDLSVYWYQQSLDQGLQFLIQYYNGEERAKGNILERFSAQQFPDLHSELNLSSLELGDSALYFCASSVDQGAGYTFGSGTRLTVV.

V usage is TRBV18 and J usage is TRBJ2-7, with D possibly matching TRBD2 (5 bases). V was clipped by 0 bases and J by 4 bases, with 7 bases between them. The CDR3 has 13 residues. Per germline, CDR1 KGHSH and CDR2 LQKENI. DNA for the CDR3: TGTGCCAGCTCACCACCTGCGGGTTACGAGCAGTACTTC. It specifies CASSPPAGYEQYF. The full variable domain, its missing parts supplied by reference TRBV18 and TRBJ2-7, is NAGVMQNPRHLVRRRGQEARLRCSPMKGHSHVYWYRQLPEEGLKFMVYLQKENIIDESGMPKERFSAEFPKEGPSILRIQQVVRGDSAAYFCASSPPAGYEQYFGPGTRLTVT.

The CDR3 is CASSSGVLNTEAFF. CDR3 DNA sequence: TGTGCCAGCAGCTCTGGGGTCCTGAACACTGAAGCTTTCTTT. The gene calls are TRBV7-8 and TRBJ1-1, with D uncertain. Germline V gene data show CDR1 as SGHVS and CDR2 as FQNEAQ. The CDR3 runs 14 residues. Trimming removed 4 bases at V and 0 bases at J, with 9 bases between.